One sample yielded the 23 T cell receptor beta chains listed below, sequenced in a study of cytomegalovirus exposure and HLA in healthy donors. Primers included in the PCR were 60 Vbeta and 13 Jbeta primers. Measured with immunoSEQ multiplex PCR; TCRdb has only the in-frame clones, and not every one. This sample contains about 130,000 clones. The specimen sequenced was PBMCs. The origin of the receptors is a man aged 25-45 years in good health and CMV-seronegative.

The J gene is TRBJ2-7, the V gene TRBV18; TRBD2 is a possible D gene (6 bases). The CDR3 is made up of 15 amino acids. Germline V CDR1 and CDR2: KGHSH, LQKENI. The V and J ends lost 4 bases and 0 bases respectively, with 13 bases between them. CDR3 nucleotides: TGTGCCAGCTCACTGACCGGGGACTTCTCCTACGAGCAGTACTTC. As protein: CASSLTGDFSYEQYF.

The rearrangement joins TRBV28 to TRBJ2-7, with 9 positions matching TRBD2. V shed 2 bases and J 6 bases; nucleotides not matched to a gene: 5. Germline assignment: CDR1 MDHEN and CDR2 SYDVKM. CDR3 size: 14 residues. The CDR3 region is CASSLSLAGTEQYF. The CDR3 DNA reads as TGTGCCAGCAGTTTAAGTCTAGCGGGAACCGAGCAGTACTTC.

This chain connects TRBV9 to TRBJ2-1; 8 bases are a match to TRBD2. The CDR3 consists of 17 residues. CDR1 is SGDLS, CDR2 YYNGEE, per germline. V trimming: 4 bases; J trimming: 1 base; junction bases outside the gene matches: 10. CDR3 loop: CASSPKTSVSSYNEQFF. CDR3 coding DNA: TGTGCCAGCAGCCCAAAGACTAGCGTTTCGTCCTACAATGAGCAGTTCTTC.

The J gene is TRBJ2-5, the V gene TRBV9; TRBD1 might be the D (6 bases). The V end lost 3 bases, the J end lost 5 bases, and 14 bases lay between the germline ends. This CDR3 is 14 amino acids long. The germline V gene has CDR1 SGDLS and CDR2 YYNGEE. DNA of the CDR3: TGTGCCAGCAGCGGAGGGGGTAGTCTGGAGACCCAGTACTTC. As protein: CASSGGGSLETQYF.

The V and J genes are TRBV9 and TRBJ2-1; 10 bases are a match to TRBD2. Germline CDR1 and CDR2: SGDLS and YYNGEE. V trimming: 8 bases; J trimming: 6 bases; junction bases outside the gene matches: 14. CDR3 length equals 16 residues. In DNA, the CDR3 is TGTGCCAGTTCTTCCCGTGCCGGGACTAGCGCCAATGAGCAGTTCTTC. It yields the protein CASSSRAGTSANEQFF.

CDR3 DNA sequence: TGTGCCAGCAGCTTAGGAACCGGGACAGGGGCATATGGCTACACCTTC. Residues: CASSLGTGTGAYGYTF. The V gene is TRBV7-9, the J gene TRBJ1-2, with 10 bases identical to TRBD1. The length of the CDR3 is 16 residues. V trimming: 1 base; J trimming: 5 bases; junction bases outside the gene matches: 7. CDR1 is SEHNR, CDR2 FQNEAQ, per germline (reference sequence).

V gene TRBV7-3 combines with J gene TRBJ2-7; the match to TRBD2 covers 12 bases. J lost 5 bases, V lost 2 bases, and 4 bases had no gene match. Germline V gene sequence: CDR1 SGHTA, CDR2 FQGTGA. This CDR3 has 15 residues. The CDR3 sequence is CASSLLAGGPDEQYF. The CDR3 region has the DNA TGTGCCAGCAGCTTACTAGCGGGAGGGCCGGACGAGCAGTACTTC.

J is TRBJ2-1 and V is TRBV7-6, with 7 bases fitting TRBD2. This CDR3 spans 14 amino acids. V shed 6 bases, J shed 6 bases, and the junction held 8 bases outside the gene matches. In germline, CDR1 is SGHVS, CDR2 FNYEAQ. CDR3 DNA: TGTGCCAGCAGTTCAGGGAGGGCTACCAATGAGCAGTTCTTC. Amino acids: CASSSGRATNEQFF.

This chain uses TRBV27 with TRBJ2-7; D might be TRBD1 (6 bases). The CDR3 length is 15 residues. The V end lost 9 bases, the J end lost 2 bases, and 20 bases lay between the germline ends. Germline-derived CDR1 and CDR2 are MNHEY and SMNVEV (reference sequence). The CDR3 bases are TGTGCCAGTGCCGAAGGGACATCCCGCACCTACGAGCAGTACTTC. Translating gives CASAEGTSRTYEQYF.

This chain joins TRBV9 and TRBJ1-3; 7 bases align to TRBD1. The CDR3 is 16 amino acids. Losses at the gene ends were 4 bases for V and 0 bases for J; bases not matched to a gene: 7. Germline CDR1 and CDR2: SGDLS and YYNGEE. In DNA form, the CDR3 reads TGTGCCAGCAGCACCCGACAGGGAGGCTCTGGAAACACCATATATTTT. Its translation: CASSTRQGGSGNTIYF.

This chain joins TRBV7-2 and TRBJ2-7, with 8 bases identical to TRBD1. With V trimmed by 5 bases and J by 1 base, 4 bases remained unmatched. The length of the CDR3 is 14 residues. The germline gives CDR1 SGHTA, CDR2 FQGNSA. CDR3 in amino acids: CASSRTGTSYEQYF. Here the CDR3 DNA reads TGTGCCAGCAGCAGGACAGGGACTTCCTACGAGCAGTACTTC.

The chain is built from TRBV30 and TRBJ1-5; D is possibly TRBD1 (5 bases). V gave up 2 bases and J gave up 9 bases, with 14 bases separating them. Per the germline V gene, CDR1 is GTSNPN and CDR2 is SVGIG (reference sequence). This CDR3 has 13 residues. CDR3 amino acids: CAWSIGAQGPQHF. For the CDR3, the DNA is TGTGCCTGGAGTATTGGAGCCCAGGGGCCCCAGCATTTT.

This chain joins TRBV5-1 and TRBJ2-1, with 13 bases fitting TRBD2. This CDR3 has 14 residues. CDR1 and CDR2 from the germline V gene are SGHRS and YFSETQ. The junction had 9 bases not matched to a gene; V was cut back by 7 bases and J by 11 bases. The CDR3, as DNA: TGCGCCAGCGGGACTAGCGGGAATAGGGAAAAGCAGTTCTTC. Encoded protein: CASGTSGNREKQFF.

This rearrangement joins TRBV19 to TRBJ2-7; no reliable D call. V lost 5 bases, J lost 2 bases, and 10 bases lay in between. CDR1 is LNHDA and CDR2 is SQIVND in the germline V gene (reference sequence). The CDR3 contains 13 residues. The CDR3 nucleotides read TGTGCCAGTAGTGAGATTCCGCCCTACGAGCAGTACTTC. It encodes CASSEIPPYEQYF.

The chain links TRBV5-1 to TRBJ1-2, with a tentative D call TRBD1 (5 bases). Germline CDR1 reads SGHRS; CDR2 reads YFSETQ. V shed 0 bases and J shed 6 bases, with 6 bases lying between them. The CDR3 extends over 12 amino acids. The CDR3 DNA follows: TGCGCCAGCAGCTTGGGGGGGGATGGCTACACCTTC. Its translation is CASSLGGDGYTF.

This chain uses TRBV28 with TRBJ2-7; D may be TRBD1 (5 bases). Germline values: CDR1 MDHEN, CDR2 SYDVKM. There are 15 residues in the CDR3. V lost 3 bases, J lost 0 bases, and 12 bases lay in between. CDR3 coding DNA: TGTGCCAGCAGTTTCGGCGCAGGGATCTCCTACGAGCAGTACTTC. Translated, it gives CASSFGAGISYEQYF. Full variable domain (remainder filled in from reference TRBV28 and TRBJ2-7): DVKVTQSSRYLVKRTGEKVFLECVQDMDHENMFWYRQDPGLGLRLIYFSYDVKMKEKGDIPEGYSVSREKKERFSLILESASTNQTSMYLCASSFGAGISYEQYFGPGTRLTVT.

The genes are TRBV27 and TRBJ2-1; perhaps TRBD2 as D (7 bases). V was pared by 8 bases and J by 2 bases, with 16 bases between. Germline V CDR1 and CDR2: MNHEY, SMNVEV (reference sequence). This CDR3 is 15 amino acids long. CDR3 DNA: TGTGCCAGCTATCTCGGGGGGCCCCCCTACAATGAGCAGTTCTTC. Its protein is CASYLGGPPYNEQFF.

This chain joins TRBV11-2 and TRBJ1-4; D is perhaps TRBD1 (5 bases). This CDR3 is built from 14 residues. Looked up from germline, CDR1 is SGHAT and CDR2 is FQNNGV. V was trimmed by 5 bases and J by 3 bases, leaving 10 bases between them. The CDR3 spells CASSQGAANEKLFF. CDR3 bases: TGTGCCAGCAGCCAAGGGGCTGCTAATGAAAAACTGTTTTTT.

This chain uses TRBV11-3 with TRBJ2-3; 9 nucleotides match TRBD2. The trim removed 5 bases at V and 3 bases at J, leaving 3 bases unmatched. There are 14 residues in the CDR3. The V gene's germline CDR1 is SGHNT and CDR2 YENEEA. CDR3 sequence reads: CASSRSGSTDTQYF. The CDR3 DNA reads TGTGCCAGCAGCCGTAGCGGGAGTACAGATACGCAGTATTTT.

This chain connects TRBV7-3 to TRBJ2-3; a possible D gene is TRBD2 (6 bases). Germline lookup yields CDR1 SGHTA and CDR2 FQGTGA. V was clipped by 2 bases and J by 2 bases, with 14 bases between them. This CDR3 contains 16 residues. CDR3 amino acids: CASSLGDSRPTDTQYF. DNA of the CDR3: TGTGCCAGCAGCTTAGGGGACTCACGCCCCACAGATACGCAGTATTTT.

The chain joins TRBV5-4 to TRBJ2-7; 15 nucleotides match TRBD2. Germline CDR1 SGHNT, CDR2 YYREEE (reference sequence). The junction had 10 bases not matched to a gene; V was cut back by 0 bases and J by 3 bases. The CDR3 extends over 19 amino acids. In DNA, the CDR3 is TGTGCCAGCAGCTTGGCCGGGACTAGCGGGAGGTCCACAGTCTACGAGCAGTACTTC. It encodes CASSLAGTSGRSTVYEQYF. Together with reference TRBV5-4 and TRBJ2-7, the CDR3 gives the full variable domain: ETGVTQSPTHLIKTRGQQVTLRCSSQSGHNTVSWYQQALGQGPQFIFQYYREEENGRGNFPPRFSGLQFPNYSSELNVNALELDDSALYLCASSLAGTSGRSTVYEQYFGPGTRLTVT.

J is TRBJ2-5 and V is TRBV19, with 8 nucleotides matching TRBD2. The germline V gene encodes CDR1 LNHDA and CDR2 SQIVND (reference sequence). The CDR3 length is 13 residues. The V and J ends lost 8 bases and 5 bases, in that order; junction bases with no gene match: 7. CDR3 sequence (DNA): TGTGCCAGTCGAGAGCGGGAGATGGAGACCCAGTACTTC. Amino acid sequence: CASREREMETQYF. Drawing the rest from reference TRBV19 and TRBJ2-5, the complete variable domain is DGGITQSPKYLFRKEGQNVTLSCEQNLNHDAMYWYRQDPGQGLRLIYYSQIVNDFQKGDIAEGYSVSREKKESFPLTVTSAQKNPTAFYLCASREREMETQYFGPGTRLLVL.

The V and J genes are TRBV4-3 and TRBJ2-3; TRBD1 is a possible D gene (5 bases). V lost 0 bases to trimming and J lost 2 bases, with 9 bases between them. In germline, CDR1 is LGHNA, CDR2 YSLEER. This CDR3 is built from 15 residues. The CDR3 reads CASSQEGRVTDTQYF. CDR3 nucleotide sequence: TGCGCCAGCAGCCAAGAGGGCAGGGTCACAGATACGCAGTATTTT.